The 5 T cell receptor beta chains presented below share a single source sample, sequenced in a study of T-cell reconstitution after alpha-beta-depleted transplantation in children (TCRdb year 2016). The treatment or condition tag for this specimen amounts to: allogeneic hematopoietic cell transplantation with graft depleted of TCRalphabeta T cells and CD19 B cells. Libraries came from PCR. Sequencing used an Illumina HiSeq 2500. TCR library preparation used molecular barcoding, with unique molecular identifiers applied to normalize quantification of the TCRbeta repertoire. In-frame beta chains were kept once TCRdb had trimmed the public reads at Q25 with fastp and called clones with MiXCR. Rows with a matching CDR3 protein are joined into one entry that keeps the most common DNA and genes. This sample lists around 240,000 distinct CDR3 sequences; around 7.5% were detected once. Roughly 5.8% of the sample is in the top ten clones.

The specimen comprised PBMCs, mostly from graft donor cells, sampled 180 days after TCRalphabeta/CD19-depleted stem cell transplant. The receptors here all came from a male patient aged 10 to 17 who had a stem cell transplant for acute lymphoblastic leukemia, so the T cells may come from the graft donor.

In this sample, this clonotype turned up many times. The V call is TRBV12-3 or TRBV12-4, the J call TRBJ2-5; 8 bases align to TRBD1. Trimming took 4 bases from V and 4 from J; bases not matched to a gene: 5. This CDR3 is 14 amino acids long. In DNA form, the CDR3 reads TGTGCCAGCAGTTCCAGGGGGCGAGGAGAGACCCAGTACTTC. It translates to CASSSRGRGETQYF.

This clonotype showed up many times. This chain links TRBV4-1 with TRBJ2-1; 14 nucleotides agree with TRBD2. Trimming cost V 0 bases and J 2 bases; bases outside gene matches: 6. The germline gives CDR1 MGHRA, CDR2 YSYEKL. The CDR3 is 19 residues long. The CDR3 region is CASSQDPPTSGRAYNEQFF. The CDR3 region has the DNA TGCGCCAGCAGCCAAGATCCCCCGACTAGCGGGAGGGCCTACAATGAGCAGTTCTTC.

In its sample, this clonotype was seen many times. The V and J genes are TRBV5-1 and TRBJ2-2; 9 bases are a match to TRBD1. Germline V gene data show CDR1 as SGHRS and CDR2 as YFSETQ. The CDR3 sequence is 15 residues long. V was clipped by 7 bases and J by 5 bases; unmatched bases: 9. The CDR3 loop reads CASRPTGGETGELFF. CDR3 nucleotide sequence: TGCGCCAGCCGACCTACAGGGGGCGAAACCGGGGAGCTGTTTTTT.

This clonotype has ten or more counts. The chain is built from TRBV7-9 and TRBJ2-1; 7 bases are shared with TRBD2. J gave up 5 bases and V 5 bases, and 15 bases lay outside the gene matches. The CDR3 is 17 amino acids. The germline V gene has CDR1 SEHNR and CDR2 FQNEAQ (reference sequence). This CDR3 is CASSPDRGGGTDNEQFF. The CDR3, as DNA: TGTGCCAGCAGCCCTGATCGGGGCGGGGGTACCGACAATGAGCAGTTCTTC.

The chain's CDR3 is CASSPTSGRGGDTQYF. In DNA form, the CDR3 reads TGTGCCAGCAGCCCGACTAGCGGGAGGGGGGGAGATACGCAGTATTTT. The V gene is TRBV4-2, the J gene TRBJ2-3, with TRBD2 identical over 14 bases. This CDR3 comprises 16 residues. In germline, CDR1 is LGHNA, CDR2 YNFKEQ. J lost 5 bases, V lost 4 bases, and 5 bases had no gene match.